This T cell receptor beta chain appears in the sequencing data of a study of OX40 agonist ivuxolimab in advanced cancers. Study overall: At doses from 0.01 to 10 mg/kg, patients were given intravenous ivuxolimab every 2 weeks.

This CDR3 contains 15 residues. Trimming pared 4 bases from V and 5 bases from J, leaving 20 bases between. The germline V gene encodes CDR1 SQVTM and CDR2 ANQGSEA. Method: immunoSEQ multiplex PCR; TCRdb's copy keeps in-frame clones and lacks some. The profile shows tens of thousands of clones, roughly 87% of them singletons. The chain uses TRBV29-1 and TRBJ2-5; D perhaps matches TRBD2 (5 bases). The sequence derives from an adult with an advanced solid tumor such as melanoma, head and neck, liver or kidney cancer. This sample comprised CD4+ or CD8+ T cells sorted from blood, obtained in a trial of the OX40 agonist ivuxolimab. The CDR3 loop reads CSVGGALDALETQYF. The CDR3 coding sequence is TGCAGCGTTGGGGGAGCCTTGGACGCGTTGGAGACCCAGTACTTC.